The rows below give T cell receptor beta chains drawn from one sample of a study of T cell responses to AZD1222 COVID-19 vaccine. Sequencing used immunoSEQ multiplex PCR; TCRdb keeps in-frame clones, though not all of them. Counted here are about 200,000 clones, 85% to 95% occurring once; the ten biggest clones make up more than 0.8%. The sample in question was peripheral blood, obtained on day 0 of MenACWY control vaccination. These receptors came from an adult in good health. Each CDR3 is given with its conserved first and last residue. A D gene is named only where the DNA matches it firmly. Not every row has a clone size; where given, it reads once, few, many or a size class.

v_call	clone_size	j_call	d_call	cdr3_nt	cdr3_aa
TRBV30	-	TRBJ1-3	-	TGTGCCTGGAGTGTAAACAGGTTATCTGGAAACACCATATATTTT	CAWSVNRLSGNTIYF
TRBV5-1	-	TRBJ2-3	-	TGCGCCAGCAGCTTGGGTCAGGGCGGGGCCTACACAGATACGCAGTATTTT	CASSLGQGGAYTDTQYF
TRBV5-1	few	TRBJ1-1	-	TGCGCCAGCAGCATAGGACCGACGAACACTGAAGCTTTCTTT	CASSIGPTNTEAFF
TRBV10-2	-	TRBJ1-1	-	TGCGCCAGCAGTCAGGGTATATTTACTGAAGCTTTCTTT	CASSQGIFTEAFF
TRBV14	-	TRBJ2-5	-	TGTGCCAGCAGCCAAGGCCGATTAGGAGGGAGAGAGACCCAGTACTTC	CASSQGRLGGRETQYF
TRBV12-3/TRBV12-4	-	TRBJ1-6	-	TGTGCCAGCAGTTTCCCGTACTCACCCCTCCACTTT	CASSFPYSPLHF
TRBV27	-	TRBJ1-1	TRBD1	TGTGCCAGCAGCTCCCGAGGGGGCGGTGGCACTGAAGCTTTCTTT	CASSSRGGGGTEAFF
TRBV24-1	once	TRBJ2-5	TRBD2	TGTGCCACCCACCCCGGGCGAAGGGCGGGGGGGGAGACCCAGTACTTC	CATHPGRRAGGETQYF
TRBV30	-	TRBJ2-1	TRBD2	TGTGCCTGGAGTGTAAGGCGGGGGGCAAACAATGAGCAGTTCTTC	CAWSVRRGANNEQFF
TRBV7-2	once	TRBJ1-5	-	TGTGCCAGCAGCGGGGCTGGGGGACTGAAAGGGCCCCAGCATTTT	CASSGAGGLKGPQHF
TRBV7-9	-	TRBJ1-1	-	TGTGCCAGCAGCTTAGGGAAATGGGGGCAGGGTACTGAAGCTTTCTTT	CASSLGKWGQGTEAFF
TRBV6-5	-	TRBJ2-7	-	TGTGCCAGCAGTATCGGGACCCCCTACGAGCAGTACTTC	CASSIGTPYEQYF
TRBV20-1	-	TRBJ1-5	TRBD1	TGCAGTGCTAGTCCCGGGACAGGTAATCAGCCCCAGCATTTT	CSASPGTGNQPQHF
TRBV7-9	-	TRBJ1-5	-	TGTGCCAGCAGCTCCGGGAGATTCCAGCCCCAGCATTTT	CASSSGRFQPQHF
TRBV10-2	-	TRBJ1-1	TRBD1	TGCGCCAGCAGTATGTTAGGGGGCGCATCTGAAGCTTTCTTT	CASSMLGGASEAFF
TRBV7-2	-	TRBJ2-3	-	TGTGCCAGCAGCTTAATGGGTGCAGATACGCAGTATTTT	CASSLMGADTQYF
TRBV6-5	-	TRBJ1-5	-	TGTGCCAGCAGGACAGGAGGGGGCAATCAGCCCCAGCATTTT	CASRTGGGNQPQHF
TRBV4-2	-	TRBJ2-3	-	TGTGCCAGCAGCCAAGATGCCTCAGGGGACACAGATACGCAGTATTTT	CASSQDASGDTDTQYF
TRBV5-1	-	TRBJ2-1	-	TGCGCCAGCAGCTTGTGGGGACAGGCGGGGGGCAATGAGCAGTTCTTC	CASSLWGQAGGNEQFF
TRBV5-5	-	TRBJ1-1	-	TGTGCCAGCAGCTTGACTAGACAGATTATGAACACTGAAGCTTTCTTT	CASSLTRQIMNTEAFF
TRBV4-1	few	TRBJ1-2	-	TGCGCCAGCAGCCCCGTCCGGGGGGGCGGGGATGGCTACACCTTC	CASSPVRGGGDGYTF
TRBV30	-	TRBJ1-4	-	TGTGCCTGGAGGAAAGGGGAATGGGGTGAAAAACTGTTTTTT	CAWRKGEWGEKLFF
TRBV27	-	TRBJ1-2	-	TGTGCCAGCAGCATTACAGGGAACTATGGCTACACCTTC	CASSITGNYGYTF
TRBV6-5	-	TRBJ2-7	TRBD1	TGTGCCAGCAGGAAACCGGGACAGCTGGTCCACGAGCAGTACTTC	CASRKPGQLVHEQYF
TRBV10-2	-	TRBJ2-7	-	TGCGCCAGCAGTGTAAAAGGACAGATATACGAGCAGTACTTC	CASSVKGQIYEQYF
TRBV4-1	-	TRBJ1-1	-	TGCGCCAGCAGCCAAGAAGGTAGCAGGGCCGCCACTGAAGCTTTCTTT	CASSQEGSRAATEAFF
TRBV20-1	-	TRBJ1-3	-	TGCAGTGCTAGTCCCGGACAGACGGTCTCTGGAAACACCATATATTTT	CSASPGQTVSGNTIYF
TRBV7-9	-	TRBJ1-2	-	TGTGCCAGCAGCTTTGTCGTACTAGGACTAAACTATGGCTACACCTTC	CASSFVVLGLNYGYTF
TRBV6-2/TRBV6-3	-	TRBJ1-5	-	TGTGCCAGCAGTTACCCCAGAGGGCACAATCAGCCCCAGCATTTT	CASSYPRGHNQPQHF
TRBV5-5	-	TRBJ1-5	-	TGTGCCAGCAGCTTTGGACAGCCCAATCAGCCCCAGCATTTT	CASSFGQPNQPQHF
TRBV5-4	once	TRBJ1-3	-	TGTGCCAGCAGCCTCGAACAAGGAGCTGGAAACACCATATATTTT	CASSLEQGAGNTIYF
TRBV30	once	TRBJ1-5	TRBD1	TGTGCCTGGAGTGAACAGGGGCAAGGGCCCCAGCATTTT	CAWSEQGQGPQHF
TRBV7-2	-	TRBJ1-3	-	TGTGCCAGCAGCTCCAGCCTAACATGGGACACCATATATTTT	CASSSSLTWDTIYF
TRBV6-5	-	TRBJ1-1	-	TGTGCCAGCCATGAAATTGTTGGGACTGAAGCTTTCTTT	CASHEIVGTEAFF
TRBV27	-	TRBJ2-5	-	TGTGCCAGCAGTGCCAGTTGGGGTGGAGGAACAGCCCAGTACTTC	CASSASWGGGTAQYF
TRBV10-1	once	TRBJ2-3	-	TGCGCCACCAGGGGTAGCGCAGATACGCAGTATTTT	CATRGSADTQYF
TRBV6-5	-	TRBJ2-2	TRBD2	TGTGCCAGCAGCCTAGCGGGGGGTACCGGGGAGCTGTTTTTT	CASSLAGGTGELFF
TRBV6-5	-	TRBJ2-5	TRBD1	TGTGCCAGCAGCGGGACAGGGTCGGAGACCCAGTACTTC	CASSGTGSETQYF
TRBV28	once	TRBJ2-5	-	TGTGCCAGCAGCGGCCGGGACAACCAAGAGACCCAGTACTTC	CASSGRDNQETQYF
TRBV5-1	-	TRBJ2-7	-	TGCGCCAGCGGAATGGCCAGGGGGGCCTCCTACGAGCAGTACTTC	CASGMARGASYEQYF
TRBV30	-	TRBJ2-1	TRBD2	TGTGCCTGGAGAGGGAGCGGGGGATTCTACAATGAGCAGTTCTTC	CAWRGSGGFYNEQFF